These T cell receptor beta chains were read from a single sample in a study of T-cell reconstitution after alpha-beta-depleted transplantation in children. TCRdb independently ran MiXCR on the PCR reads; one entry per CDR3 protein. Among about a million distinct CDR3 sequences listed, roughly 29% were seen once. The sequencing used PBMCs, mostly from graft donor cells, collected 360 days after TCRalphabeta/CD19-depleted stem cell transplant. The receptors were gathered from a boy less than two years old who had a stem cell transplant for SCID, so the T cells may come from the graft donor. CDR3s include the opening cysteine and the closing phenylalanine or tryptophan. The D gene is left open where the match is weak. Size values are once, few and many counts, or a class for expanded clones, and some rows have none.

V	size	D	J	DNA	CDR3
TRBV5-1	.	.	TRBJ2-5	TGCGCCAGCCGGACATCTCCCTTGGAGACCCAGTACTTC	CASRTSPLETQYF
TRBV4-3	few	TRBD1	TRBJ2-3	TGCGCCAGCAGCCAAGACTTTATAACCGGGACAGGGGTCACAGATACGCAGTATTTT	CASSQDFITGTGVTDTQYF
TRBV30	.	.	TRBJ2-1	TGTGCCTGGGGGGGGCCGTACAATGAGCAGTTCTTC	CAWGGPYNEQFF
TRBV20-1	many	.	TRBJ1-1	TGCAGTGCTAGACCAATGAGTATCCGCACTGAAGCTTTCTTT	CSARPMSIRTEAFF
TRBV4-1	.	.	TRBJ2-5	TGCGCCAGCAGCCAAGATCCGAGGGTAGGAGAGACCCAGTACTTC	CASSQDPRVGETQYF
TRBV28	few	.	TRBJ2-4	TGTGCCAGCAGTTTATCCGGAGAATGGGTGAACATTCAGTACTTC	CASSLSGEWVNIQYF
TRBV29-1	.	.	TRBJ2-2	TGCAGCGTTGGGGCAGGGCTTGGCACCGGGGAGCTGTTTTTT	CSVGAGLGTGELFF
TRBV18	few	.	TRBJ2-2	TGTGCCAGCTCACCACCGAAACAAAAGAACACCGGGGAGCTGTTTTTT	CASSPPKQKNTGELFF
TRBV7-6	.	TRBD2	TRBJ2-3	TGTGCCAGCAGCTTATTTGGGCCTAGCGGCTTCAGCGATACGCAGTATTTT	CASSLFGPSGFSDTQYF
TRBV6-5	few	TRBD1	TRBJ1-6	TGTGCCAGCAGATACGCGGACAGGGATAATTCACCCCTCCACTTT	CASRYADRDNSPLHF
TRBV27	few	TRBD1	TRBJ2-7	TGTGCCAGCACCGTACAGGGGGGAGCCTACGAGCAGTACTTC	CASTVQGGAYEQYF
TRBV11-2	.	TRBD2	TRBJ2-2	TGTGCCAGCAGCGAACGACTAGCTGGCGGGACCGGGGAGCTGTTTTTT	CASSERLAGGTGELFF
TRBV20-1	few	.	TRBJ1-3	TGCAGTGCTCGGAGGGCCAACTCTGGAAACACCATATATTTT	CSARRANSGNTIYF
TRBV6-1	.	.	TRBJ1-3	TGTGCCAGCTTGAAGCAGGCGGAGCTCTCTGGAAACACCATATATTTT	CASLKQAELSGNTIYF
TRBV28	few	TRBD1	TRBJ1-6	TGTGCCAGCAGTAGAGGACAGGGGACCTATAATTCACCCCTCCACTTT	CASSRGQGTYNSPLHF
TRBV29-1	.	TRBD1	TRBJ2-4	TGCAGCGTGCGACAGGGGGGCATTCAGTACTTC	CSVRQGGIQYF
TRBV20-1	.	TRBD1	TRBJ2-1	TGCAGTGCTAGAGATGTGACAGGGCTAGGGGTTAATGAGCAGTTCTTC	CSARDVTGLGVNEQFF
TRBV29-1	.	.	TRBJ1-1	TGCAGCGCCGGAGAAGGACCCCGCGGGAGAGCTTTCTTT	CSAGEGPRGRAFF
TRBV20-1	.	.	TRBJ1-5	TGCAGTGCTAGAAGTCGAGGCAGTATTCCCAATCAGCCCCAGCATTTT	CSARSRGSIPNQPQHF
TRBV7-9	few	.	TRBJ2-7	TGTGCCAGCAGCGATGGCCGAGCCACCTACGAGCAGTACTTC	CASSDGRATYEQYF